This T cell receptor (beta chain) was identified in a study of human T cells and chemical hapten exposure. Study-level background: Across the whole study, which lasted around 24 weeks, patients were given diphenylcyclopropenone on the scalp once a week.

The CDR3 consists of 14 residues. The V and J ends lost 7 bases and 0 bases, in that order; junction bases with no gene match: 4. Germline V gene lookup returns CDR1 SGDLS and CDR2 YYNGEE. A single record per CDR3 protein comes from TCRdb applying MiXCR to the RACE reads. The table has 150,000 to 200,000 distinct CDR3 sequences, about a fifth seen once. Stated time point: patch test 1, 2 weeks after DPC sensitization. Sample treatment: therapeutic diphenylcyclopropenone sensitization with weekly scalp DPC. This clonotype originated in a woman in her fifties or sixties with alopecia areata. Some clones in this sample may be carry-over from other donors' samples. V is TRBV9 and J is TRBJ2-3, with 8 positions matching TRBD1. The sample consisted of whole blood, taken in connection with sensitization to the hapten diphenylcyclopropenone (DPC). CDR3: CASGQGGSTDTQYF. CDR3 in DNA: TGTGCCAGCGGACAGGGCGGTAGCACAGATACGCAGTATTTT.